A selection of T cell receptor beta chains follows, all from one sample in a study of monozygotic twins with cystic fibrosis. The method was immunoSEQ multiplex PCR; TCRdb's version includes in-frame clones alone and lacks a portion of them. The repertoire holds under 40,000 clones, with roughly 96% as singletons. Source material: blood. The receptors come from a girl aged 2-10 years with cystic fibrosis. The CDR3 runs from the conserved cysteine through the conserved F or W. The D gene is left open where the match is weak. Expanded clones are given a class, and other clones once, few, many or no size at all.

J gene | D gene | clone size | V gene | CDR3 DNA | CDR3 protein
TRBJ1-2 | TRBD1 | - | TRBV18 | TGTGCCAGCTCACCGGGACAGGCAAAAAACTATGGCTACACCTTC | CASSPGQAKNYGYTF
TRBJ1-4 | - | - | TRBV15 | TGTGCCACCAGCAGAGATTCCCCCCAGGGAAGTGAAAAACTGTTTTTT | CATSRDSPQGSEKLFF
TRBJ2-3 | - | once | TRBV21-1 | TGTGCCGGGACCAGGGGGTCGGGAGATACGCAGTATTTT | CAGTRGSGDTQYF
TRBJ1-2 | - | once | TRBV6-1 | TGTGCCAGCAGTAACAGTCTGGACTATGGCTACACCTTC | CASSNSLDYGYTF
TRBJ2-1 | - | - | TRBV2 | TGTGCCAGCAGTGAAGGGCAGGGGGGCTACAATGAGCAGTTCTTC | CASSEGQGGYNEQFF
TRBJ2-1 | TRBD2 | - | TRBV7-9 | TGTGCCAGCAGCATGACTAGCGGGAGAAATGAGCAGTTCTTC | CASSMTSGRNEQFF
TRBJ2-7 | - | - | TRBV7-3 | TGTGCCAGCAGCTTAGAGGGTGGGTACGAGCAGTACTTC | CASSLEGGYEQYF
TRBJ1-2 | - | - | TRBV2 | TGTGCCAGCAAACAGGACAGAGGCTATGGCTACACCTTC | CASKQDRGYGYTF
TRBJ1-2 | - | - | TRBV19 | TGTGCCAGTAGTATTATCGAGACAACCTATGGCTACACCTTC | CASSIIETTYGYTF
TRBJ1-6 | - | once | TRBV21-1 | TGTGCCAGCTGCAGCAGGTGTGGACAGCCGAATTCACCCCTCCACTTT | CASCSRCGQPNSPLHF
TRBJ2-5 | - | once | TRBV7-9 | TGTGCCAGCAGCTCCCGGGACACACAAGAGACCCAGTACTTC | CASSSRDTQETQYF